The rows below give T cell receptor beta chains drawn from one sample of a study of T cell responses to AZD1222 COVID-19 vaccine. Here immunoSEQ multiplex PCR was the method, and the copy in TCRdb shows in-frame clones only, minus some. The profile shows more than 150,000 clones, almost 95% of them singletons. The sequences come from peripheral blood, collected on day 0 of AZD1222 vaccination. These receptors were collected from an adult in good health. The CDR3 runs from the conserved cysteine through the conserved F or W. Some rows have no size entry. The others give once, few or many, or a class for an expanded clone.

V	size	J	CDR3
TRBV7-9	-	TRBJ2-5	CASTSPGGRETQYF
TRBV4-1	-	TRBJ1-1	CASSQTVNTEAFF
TRBV4-1	-	TRBJ2-3	CASSPPGEDTQYF
TRBV7-2	-	TRBJ1-2	CASSGTTGDIYGYTF
TRBV7-2	-	TRBJ1-2	CASSLRYRDRVGYTF
TRBV3-1/TRBV3-2	-	TRBJ1-2	CASSQDQERNYGYTF
TRBV3-1/TRBV3-2	-	TRBJ2-3	CASSLIGQGSTDTQYF
TRBV4-1	-	TRBJ1-3	CASSQKNTIYF
TRBV9	once	TRBJ2-2	CASSLGTGIGELFF
TRBV21-1	-	TRBJ2-3	CASSKAQGKWGTDTQYF
TRBV7-2	-	TRBJ1-3	CASSLDTAGNTIYF
TRBV27	-	TRBJ2-7	CASSFSWDRGPLSYEQYF
TRBV2	once	TRBJ2-1	CASSDPGGGGNEQFF